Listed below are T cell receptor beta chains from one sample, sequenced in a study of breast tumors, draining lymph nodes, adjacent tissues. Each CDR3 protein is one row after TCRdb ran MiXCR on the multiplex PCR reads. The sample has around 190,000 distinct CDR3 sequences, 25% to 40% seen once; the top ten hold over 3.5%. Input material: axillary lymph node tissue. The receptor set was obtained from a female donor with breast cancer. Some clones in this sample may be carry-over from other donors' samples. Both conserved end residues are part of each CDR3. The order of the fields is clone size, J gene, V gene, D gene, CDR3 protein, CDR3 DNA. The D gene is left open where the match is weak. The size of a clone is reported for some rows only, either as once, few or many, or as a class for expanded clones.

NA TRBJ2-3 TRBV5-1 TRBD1 CASSLVKTGGNTDTQYF TGCGCCAGCAGCTTGGTGAAAACAGGGGGGAACACAGATACGCAGTATTTT
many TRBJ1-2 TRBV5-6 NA CASSSLLFETLNGYTF TGTGCCAGCAGCTCTCTTTTGTTCGAGACACTAAATGGCTACACCTTC
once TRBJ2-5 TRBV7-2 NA CASGPSVEMKAQYF TGTGCCAGCGGCCCGTCGGTTGAGATGAAGGCCCAGTACTTC
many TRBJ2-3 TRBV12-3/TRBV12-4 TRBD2 CASSFPPGLAGVTQYF TGTGCCAGCAGTTTCCCGCCCGGACTAGCGGGAGTGACGCAGTATTTT
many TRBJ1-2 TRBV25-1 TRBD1 CASSDDRDNYGYTF TGTGCCAGCAGTGATGACAGGGACAACTATGGCTACACCTTC
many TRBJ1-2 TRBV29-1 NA CSVDLGRSGYTF TGCAGCGTTGATCTGGGCCGAAGTGGCTACACCTTC
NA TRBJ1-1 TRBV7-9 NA CASSLVSLDTVNTEAFF TGTGCCAGCAGCTTAGTTAGTCTGGACACAGTGAACACTGAAGCTTTCTTT
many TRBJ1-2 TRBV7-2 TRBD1 CASSFGTGRGYTF TGTGCCAGCAGCTTCGGGACAGGGAGGGGCTACACCTTC
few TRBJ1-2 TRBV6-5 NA CASSLQGGEKNGYTF TGTGCCAGCAGTCTACAGGGTGGGGAAAAAAATGGCTACACCTTC
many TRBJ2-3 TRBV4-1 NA CASSQDWVGGDTQYF TGCGCCAGCAGCCAAGATTGGGTCGGGGGAGATACGCAGTATTTT
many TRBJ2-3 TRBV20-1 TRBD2 CSARGISSGVTDTQYF TGCAGTGCTAGAGGGATCAGTAGCGGGGTCACAGATACGCAGTATTTT
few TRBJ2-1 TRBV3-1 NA CASSLRSIDEQFF TGTGCCAGCAGCCTGCGGTCCATCGATGAGCAGTTCTTC
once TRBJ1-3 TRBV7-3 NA CASSPGLAGGISGNTIYF TGCGCCAGCAGCCCAGGACTAGCGGGGGGGATTTCTGGAAACACCATATATTTT
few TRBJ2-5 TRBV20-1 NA CSARDLTQYF TGCAGTGCTAGAGACCTGACCCAGTACTTC
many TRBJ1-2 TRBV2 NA CASSESGTNPNYGYTF TGTGCCAGCAGTGAAAGCGGAACGAACCCTAACTATGGCTACACCTTC
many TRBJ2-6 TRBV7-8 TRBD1 CASSLAGTGTSGANVLTF TGTGCCAGCAGCTTAGCCGGGACAGGGACCTCTGGGGCCAACGTCCTGACTTTC
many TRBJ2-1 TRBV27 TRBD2 CASSLGTSGYNEQFF TGCGCCAGCAGCTTGGGGACTAGCGGGTACAATGAGCAGTTCTTC
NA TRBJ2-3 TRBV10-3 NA CAIRSDYSYNEQYF TGTGCCATCCGATCGGACTACTCCTACAATGAGCAGTATTTT
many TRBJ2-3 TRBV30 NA CAWSLDPSGRTDTQYF TGTGCCTGGAGCCTTGATCCCAGCGGGCGGACAGATACGCAGTATTTT
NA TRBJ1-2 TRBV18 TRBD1 CASSPIAGGYGYTF TGTGCCAGCTCACCAATCGCAGGGGGCTATGGCTACACCTTC
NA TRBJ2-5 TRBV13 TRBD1 CASSLGTGRETQYF TGTGCCAGCAGCCTCGGGACAGGGAGAGAGACCCAGTACTTC
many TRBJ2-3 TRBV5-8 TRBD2 CASSLRLAGPRTDTQYF TGTGCCAGCAGCTTGAGACTAGCGGGGCCCCGCACAGATACGCAGTATTTT
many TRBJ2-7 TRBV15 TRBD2 CATSTTHIRREGTYEQYF TGTGCCACCAGCACAACACATATACGACGGGAGGGAACCTACGAGCAGTACTTC
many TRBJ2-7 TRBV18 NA CASSLQDSYEQYF TGTGCCAGCTCACTTCAGGACAGCTACGAGCAGTACTTC
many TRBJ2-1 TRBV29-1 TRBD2 CSILAYSYNEQFF TGCAGCATACTAGCGTACTCCTACAATGAGCAGTTCTTC
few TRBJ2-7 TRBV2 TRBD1 CASSLDGTENYEQYF TGTGCCAGCTCCCTGGACGGGACAGAAAACTACGAGCAGTACTTC
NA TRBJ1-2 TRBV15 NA CATSNAGAGIGYTF TGTGCCACCAGCAACGCAGGGGCCGGGATCGGCTACACCTTC
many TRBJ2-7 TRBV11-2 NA CASSLGEGIYEQYF TGTGCCAGCAGCTTAGGAGAAGGGATCTACGAGCAGTACTTC
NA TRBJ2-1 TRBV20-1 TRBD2 CSARPAGGPDTQFF TGCAGTGCTAGACCAGCGGGAGGGCCCGATACGCAGTTCTTC
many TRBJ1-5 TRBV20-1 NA CSARRVEGNQPQHF TGCAGTGCTAGACGTGTGGAGGGCAATCAGCCCCAGCATTTT
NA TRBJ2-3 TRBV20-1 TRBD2 CSAPPAGVENTQYF TGCAGTGCACCTCCGGCGGGAGTTGAAAATACGCAGTATTTT
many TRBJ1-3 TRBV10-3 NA CAITDRSENTIYF TGTGCCATCACGGACCGAAGCGAAAACACCATATATTTT
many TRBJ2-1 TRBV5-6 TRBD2 CASSLASGLAGGNEQFF TGTGCCAGCAGCTTGGCCTCGGGACTAGCGGGAGGCAATGAGCAGTTCTTC
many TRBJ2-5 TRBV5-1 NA CASSSSHLAFPQETQYF TGCGCCAGCAGCTCCTCTCACCTAGCGTTCCCACAAGAGACCCAGTACTTC
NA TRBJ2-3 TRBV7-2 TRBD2 CASSRGTSGYTDTQYF TGTGCCAGCAGCCGAGGGACTAGCGGCTACACAGATACGCAGTATTTT
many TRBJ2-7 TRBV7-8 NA CASSSPAGFYEQYF TGTGCCAGCAGCTCCCCGGCCGGGTTCTACGAGCAGTACTTC
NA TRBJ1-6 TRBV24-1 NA CATSGRSRGVSPLHF TGTGCCACCAGTGGTCGATCACGGGGAGTTTCACCCCTCCACTTT
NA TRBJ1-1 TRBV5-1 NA CASSSGQGKDEQYFGPGTEAFF NA
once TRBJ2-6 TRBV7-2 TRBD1 CASSLRRTGASGANVLTF TGTGCCAGCAGCTTACGCCGGACAGGGGCCTCTGGGGCCAACGTCCTGACTTTC
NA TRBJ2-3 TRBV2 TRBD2 CASSEDLAGGADTQYF TGTGCCAGCAGTGAAGATCTAGCGGGAGGAGCAGATACGCAGTATTTT
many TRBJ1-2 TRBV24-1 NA CATSDLRGAQGYTF TGTGCCACCAGTGATTTACGGGGGGCGCAGGGCTACACCTTC
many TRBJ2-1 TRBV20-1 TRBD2 CSAKAGTTYEQFF TGCAGTGCTAAAGCAGGGACTACATATGAGCAGTTCTTC
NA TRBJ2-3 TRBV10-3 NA CAIKANGILDTQYF TGTGCCATCAAGGCTAACGGGATTCTAGATACGCAGTACTTT
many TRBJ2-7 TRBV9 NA CASSPMSSYEQYF TGTGCCAGCAGCCCAATGTCCTCCTACGAGCAGTACTTC
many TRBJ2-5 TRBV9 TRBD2 CASSDQPTSGRIYF TGTGCCAGCAGCGATCAGCCGACTAGCGGGAGGATATACTTC
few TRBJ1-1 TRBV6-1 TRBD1 CASSIEGATGTEAFF TGTGCCAGCAGCATAGAGGGGGCCACGGGGACTGAAGCTTTCTTT
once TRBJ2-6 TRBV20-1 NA CSARDPGLCSGANVLTF TGCAGTGCTAGAGATCCCGGGCTGTGCTCTGGGGCCAACGTCCTGACTTTC
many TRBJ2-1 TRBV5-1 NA CASSLVNSITYNEQFF TGCGCCAGCAGCTTGGTCAACTCGATAACCTACAATGAGCAGTTCTTC
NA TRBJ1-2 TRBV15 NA CATSSEGQTYGCTF TGTGCCACCAGCAGTGAAGGACAGACCTATGGCTGCACCTTC
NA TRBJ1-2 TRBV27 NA CASSPGHYYGYTF TGTGCCAGCAGTCCGGGACACTACTATGGCTACACCTTC
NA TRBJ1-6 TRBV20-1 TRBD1 CSANRDRGRRFNSPLHF TGCAGTGCCAACCGGGACAGGGGGCGCCGATTTAATTCACCCCTCCACTTT
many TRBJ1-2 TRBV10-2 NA CASSESVGYYGYTF TGCGCCAGCAGTGAGTCTGTCGGCTACTATGGCTACACCTTC
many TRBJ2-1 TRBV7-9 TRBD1 CASSLGPGQGANEQFF TGTGCCAGCAGCCTAGGGCCGGGACAGGGGGCAAATGAGCAGTTCTTC
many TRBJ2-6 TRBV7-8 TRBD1 CASRLQGALGANVLTF TGTGCCAGCAGATTACAGGGGGCGTTAGGGGCCAACGTCCTGACTTTC
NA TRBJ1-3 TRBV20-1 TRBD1 CSARPTGGAGDAIYF TGCAGTGCTAGACCTACAGGGGGCGCCGGAGACGCCATATATTTT
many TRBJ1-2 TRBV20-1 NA CSAPPGRGSRDYGYTF TGCAGTGCGCCCCCCGGGCGGGGTTCCAGAGACTATGGCTACACCTTC
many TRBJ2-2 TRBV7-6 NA CASSRQDYTGELFF TGTGCCAGCAGTAGGCAGGACTACACCGGGGAGCTGTTTTTT